Below are 17 T cell receptor beta chains sequenced from a single sample in a study of cytomegalovirus exposure and HLA in healthy donors. The PCR made use of 60 Vbeta and 13 Jbeta primers. This table comes from immunoSEQ multiplex PCR, and its TCRdb copy is limited to in-frame clones, with some not included. This sample contains around 70,000 clones. Material for sequencing was PBMCs. The receptors here all came from a boy aged 10-17 years in good health and CMV-seronegative.

The CDR3 spells CASSRGTGQAYNEQFF. The CDR3 DNA reads as TGTGCCAGCTCACGAGGAACGGGACAAGCTTACAATGAGCAGTTCTTC. The rearrangement uses TRBV18 and TRBJ2-1, with D possibly being TRBD1 (6 bases). This CDR3 spans 16 amino acids. With 4 bases removed from V and 4 bases from J, the gap between germline ends came to 17 bases. Germline CDR1 is KGHSH and CDR2 is LQKENI.

The chain recombines TRBV9 with TRBJ1-2; tentative D call: TRBD1 (6 bases). Germline V gene data show CDR1 as SGDLS and CDR2 as YYNGEE. With 0 bases removed from V and 4 bases from J, the gap between germline ends came to 16 bases. The CDR3 contains 16 residues. The DNA for the CDR3 is TGTGCCAGCAGCGTAGATGTGGGGGGGGGCAGCTATGGCTACACCTTC. This gives the protein CASSVDVGGGSYGYTF.

The CDR3 coding sequence is TGTGCCAGCAGTACCCCCCTCGGGGGAACAGTAACCGGGGAGCTGTTTTTT. It specifies CASSTPLGGTVTGELFF. The chain joins TRBV27 to TRBJ2-2; D is possibly TRBD2 (6 bases). The CDR3 spans 17 residues. Germline V gene sequence: CDR1 MNHEY, CDR2 SMNVEV (reference sequence). The V gene lost 5 bases and the J gene lost 5 bases, with 21 bases spanning the gap.

The rearrangement uses TRBV10-3 and TRBJ2-3; D perhaps matches TRBD1 (7 bases). The CDR3 runs 19 residues. CDR1 is ENHRY, CDR2 SYGVKD, per germline. Trimming took off 3 bases at V and 6 bases at J, with 28 bases between the two ends. CDR3: CAISERGIGPGQRGDTQYF. Written as DNA, the CDR3 is TGTGCCATCAGTGAACGGGGGATTGGACCGGGACAGCGAGGGGATACGCAGTATTTT.

The rearrangement uses TRBV18 and TRBJ1-2; 8 bases map to TRBD1. Germline V lookup: CDR1 KGHSH, CDR2 LQKENI. V lost 5 bases and J lost 8; bases outside the gene matches: 7. The CDR3 covers 13 residues. The CDR3 loop reads CASSEDRGIGYTF. CDR3 in DNA: TGTGCCAGCTCAGAAGACAGGGGCATCGGCTACACCTTC.

This chain joins TRBV11-2 and TRBJ2-5; 7 bases fit TRBD1. Unmatched junction bases numbered 5, after V lost 2 bases and J lost 5 bases. Looked up from germline, CDR1 is SGHAT and CDR2 is FQNNGV. CDR3 size: 14 residues. The CDR3 bases are TGTGCCAGCAGCTTACCGGGGACAGCGGAGACCCAGTACTTC. Translated: CASSLPGTAETQYF.

Here the CDR3 DNA reads TGTGCCAGCTCACCATCTGGACAGGGGAGTTCACCCCTCCACTTT. Amino acids: CASSPSGQGSSPLHF. The genes are TRBV18 and TRBJ1-6; 9 bases fit TRBD1. The CDR3 is 15 amino acids. CDR1 is KGHSH and CDR2 is LQKENI in the germline V gene. V lost 2 bases to trimming and J lost 9 bases; unmatched junction nucleotides: 5. The whole variable domain, filled in from reference TRBV18 and TRBJ1-6, reads NAGVMQNPRHLVRRRGQEARLRCSPMKGHSHVYWYRQLPEEGLKFMVYLQKENIIDESGMPKERFSAEFPKEGPSILRIQQVVRGDSAAYFCASSPSGQGSSPLHFGNGTRLTVT.

The DNA for the CDR3 is TGTGCCAGCAGCCGAAATGGGCTTCTTGACAATGAGCAGTTCTTC. Translating it yields CASSRNGLLDNEQFF. The chain employs TRBV7-2 and TRBJ2-1; D is ambiguous. Trimming stripped 5 bases from V and 5 bases from J, with 16 bases between. This CDR3 has 15 residues. CDR1 and CDR2 from the germline V gene are SGHTA and FQGNSA.

This chain connects TRBV28 to TRBJ1-6, with D unclear. The CDR3 contains 13 residues. From germline, CDR1 is MDHEN and CDR2 SYDVKM. The V and J ends lost 10 bases and 0 bases respectively, with 7 bases between them. Written as DNA, the CDR3 is TGTGCCACCTCGAGCTCCTATAATTCACCCCTCCACTTT. Amino acids: CATSSSYNSPLHF.

CDR3 residues: CASSQGDIRYQETQYF. In nucleotides, the CDR3 is TGTGCCAGCAGCCAAGGGGACATTAGGTACCAAGAGACCCAGTACTTC. The chain combines TRBV4-2 with TRBJ2-5; D possibly corresponds to TRBD1 (6 bases). This CDR3 spans 16 amino acids. With 1 base removed from V and 0 bases from J, the gap between germline ends came to 12 bases. The germline CDR1 and CDR2 sequences are LGHNA and YNFKEQ.

The V call is TRBV2, the J call TRBJ1-1; 8 bases map to TRBD1. J was trimmed by 0 bases and V by 4 bases; bases with no gene match: 7. Germline lookup yields CDR1 SNHLY and CDR2 FYNNEI. The CDR3 totals 16 residues. CDR3 DNA: TGTGCCAGCAGTGCACGACAGGGGATTATGAACACTGAAGCTTTCTTT. Amino acids: CASSARQGIMNTEAFF.

The gene calls are TRBV29-1 and TRBJ1-2; D possibly corresponds to TRBD1 (5 bases). The germline V gene has CDR1 SQVTM and CDR2 ANQGSEA. With 7 bases removed from V and 7 bases from J, the gap between germline ends came to 19 bases. The CDR3 runs to 13 residues. The CDR3 region is CSALTSRDGGYTF. The CDR3 DNA sequence: TGCAGCGCCCTAACCTCCAGGGATGGTGGCTACACCTTC.

The genes are TRBV27 and TRBJ1-2; D is perhaps TRBD1 (5 bases). Trimming cost V 5 bases and J 0 bases, with 10 bases left between them. The germline V gene encodes CDR1 MNHEY and CDR2 SMNVEV (reference sequence). This CDR3 has 14 amino acids. The DNA of the CDR3 is TGTGCCAGCAGTGGAATACAGGCTAACTATGGCTACACCTTC. This gives the protein CASSGIQANYGYTF.

The rearrangement uses TRBV2 and TRBJ2-7; 8 bases are a match to TRBD1. The ends lost 7 bases at V and 6 bases at J; junction bases unmatched: 11. Germline V gene sequence: CDR1 SNHLY, CDR2 FYNNEI. CDR3 size: 14 residues. CDR3 amino acids: CASTSPGQGGEQYF. In DNA form, the CDR3 reads TGTGCCAGCACCTCACCCGGACAGGGCGGCGAGCAGTACTTC. Drawing the rest from reference TRBV2 and TRBJ2-7, the complete variable domain is EPEVTQTPSHQVTQMGQEVILRCVPISNHLYFYWYRQILGQKVEFLVSFYNNEISEKSEIFDDQFSVERPDGSNFTLKIRSTKLEDSAMYFCASTSPGQGGEQYFGPGTRLTVT.

The V gene is TRBV30, the J gene TRBJ1-1; possible D gene TRBD1, 6 bases. The CDR3 is 12 residues long. Trimming took 1 base from V and 6 from J, leaving 9 bases between them. Germline CDR1 GTSNPN, CDR2 SVGIG (reference sequence). The CDR3 spells CAWSGGLAEAFF. The CDR3 DNA sequence: TGTGCCTGGAGTGGGGGGCTGGCTGAAGCTTTCTTT.

The chain has TRBV7-9 and TRBJ2-7, with 9 bases identical to TRBD2. After removal of 4 bases from V and 2 bases from J, the junction contained 6 bases not matched to a gene. The germline CDR1 and CDR2 sequences are SEHNR and FQNEAQ (reference sequence). CDR3 length: 15 residues. The CDR3 spells CASSSQREAAYEQYF. CDR3 nucleotide sequence: TGTGCCAGCAGCTCGCAGCGGGAGGCGGCCTACGAGCAGTACTTC. The complete variable domain, with remaining parts taken from reference TRBV7-9 and TRBJ2-7, reads DTGVSQNPRHKITKRGQNVTFRCDPISEHNRLYWYRQTLGQGPEFLTYFQNEAQLEKSRLLSDRFSAERPKGSFSTLEIQRTEQGDSAMYLCASSSQREAAYEQYFGPGTRLTVT.

The V call is TRBV4-2, the J call TRBJ2-1; 9 bases agree with TRBD2. The V gene end was trimmed by 0 bases and the J gene end by 0 bases; junction bases not matched to a gene: 0. The germline V gene has CDR1 LGHNA and CDR2 YNFKEQ. The CDR3 covers 16 residues. The CDR3 DNA is TGTGCCAGCAGCCAAGAGACTAGCGGCTCCTACAATGAGCAGTTCTTC. Residues: CASSQETSGSYNEQFF.